This T cell receptor beta chain was captured in a study of T-cell memory formation after mild COVID-19. The CDR3 loop spans 13 amino acids. V was pared by 7 bases and J by 1 base, with 10 bases between. Germline-derived CDR1 and CDR2 are KGHDR and SFDVKD. 5'RACE with constant-segment primers yielded barcoded, UMI-tagged TCR alpha and TCR beta cDNA libraries. TCRdb re-called the 5' RACE reads through MiXCR, storing one row per CDR3 protein. The table includes fewer than 500,000 distinct CDR3 sequences, 20% to 30% detected once. The TCR comes from an adult woman who had mild COVID-19 (a few samples of this study predate the infection). Cell type and time point are not known. This chain links TRBV24-1 with TRBJ2-7; D unresolved. Sequenced material: PBMCs or a T cell subset sorted from them (not recorded which). The CDR3 reads CATSPLGSYEQYF. Here the CDR3 DNA reads TGTGCCACCAGCCCCCTCGGATCCTACGAGCAGTACTTC.